This TCR beta chain was recorded in a study of blood T cell repertoires in COVID-19. Generated by immunoSEQ multiplex PCR, the TCRdb table keeps only in-frame clones and is missing some. Counted here are approximately 200,000 clones, roughly 79% occurring once; the ten biggest clones make up 17%. The sample comprised peripheral blood. The TCR was taken from a man aged 55 to 70 with active or convalescent COVID-19.

The CDR3: CSARGGEEQFF. DNA for the CDR3: TGCAGTGCCCGCGGGGGCGAGGAGCAGTTCTTC. The chain is built from TRBV20-1 and TRBJ2-1; D is perhaps TRBD2 (7 bases). Trimming removed 6 bases from V and 10 bases from J, with 13 bases in between. The germline V gene has CDR1 DFQATT and CDR2 SNEGSKA (reference sequence). The CDR3 runs to 11 residues.